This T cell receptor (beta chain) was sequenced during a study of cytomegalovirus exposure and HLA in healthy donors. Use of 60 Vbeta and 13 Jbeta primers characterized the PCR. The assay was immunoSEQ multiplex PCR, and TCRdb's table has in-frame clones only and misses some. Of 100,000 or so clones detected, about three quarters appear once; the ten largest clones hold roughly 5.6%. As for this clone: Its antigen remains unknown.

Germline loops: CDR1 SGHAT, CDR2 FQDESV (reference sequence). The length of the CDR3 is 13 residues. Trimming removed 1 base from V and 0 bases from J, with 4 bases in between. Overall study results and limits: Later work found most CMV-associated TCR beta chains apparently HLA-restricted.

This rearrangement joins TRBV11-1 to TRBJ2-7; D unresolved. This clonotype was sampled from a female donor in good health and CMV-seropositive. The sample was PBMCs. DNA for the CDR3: TGTGCCAGCAGCTTAGACAGCTCCTACGAGCAGTACTTC. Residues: CASSLDSSYEQYF.